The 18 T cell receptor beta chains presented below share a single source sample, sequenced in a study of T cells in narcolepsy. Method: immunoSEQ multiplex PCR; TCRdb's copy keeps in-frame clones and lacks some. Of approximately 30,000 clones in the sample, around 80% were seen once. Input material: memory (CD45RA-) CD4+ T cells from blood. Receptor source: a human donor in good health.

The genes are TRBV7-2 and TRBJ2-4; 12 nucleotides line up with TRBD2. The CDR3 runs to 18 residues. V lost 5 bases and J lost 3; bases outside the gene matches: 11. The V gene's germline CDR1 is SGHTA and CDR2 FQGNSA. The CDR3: CASSQLAGGHLGKNIQYF. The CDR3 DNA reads TGTGCCAGCAGCCAACTAGCGGGGGGTCACCTAGGCAAAAACATTCAGTACTTC.

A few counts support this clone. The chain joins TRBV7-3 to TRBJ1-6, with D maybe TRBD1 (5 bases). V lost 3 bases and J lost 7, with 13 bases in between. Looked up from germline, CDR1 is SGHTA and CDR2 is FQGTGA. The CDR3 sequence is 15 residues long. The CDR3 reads CASSLNPAGNSPLHF. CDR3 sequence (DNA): TGTGCCAGCAGCTTGAACCCGGCAGGGAATTCACCCCTCCACTTT.

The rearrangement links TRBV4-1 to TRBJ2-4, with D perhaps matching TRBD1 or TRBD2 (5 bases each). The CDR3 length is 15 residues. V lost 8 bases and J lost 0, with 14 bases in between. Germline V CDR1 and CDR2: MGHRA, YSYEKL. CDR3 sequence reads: CASGTEGLAKNIQYF. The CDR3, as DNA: TGCGCCAGCGGGACCGAAGGGTTAGCCAAAAACATTCAGTACTTC.

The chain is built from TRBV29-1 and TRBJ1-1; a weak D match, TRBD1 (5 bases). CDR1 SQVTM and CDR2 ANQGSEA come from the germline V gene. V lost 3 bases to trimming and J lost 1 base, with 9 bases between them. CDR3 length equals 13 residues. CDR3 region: CSVDRDQNTEAFF. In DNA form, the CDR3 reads TGCAGCGTTGACAGGGACCAGAACACTGAAGCTTTCTTT.

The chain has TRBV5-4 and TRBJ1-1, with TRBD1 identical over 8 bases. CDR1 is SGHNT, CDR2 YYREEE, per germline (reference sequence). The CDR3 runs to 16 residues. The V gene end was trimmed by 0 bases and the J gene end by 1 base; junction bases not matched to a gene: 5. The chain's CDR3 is CASSLGQGIRNTEAFF. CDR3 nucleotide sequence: TGTGCCAGCAGCTTGGGACAGGGGATAAGGAACACTGAAGCTTTCTTT.

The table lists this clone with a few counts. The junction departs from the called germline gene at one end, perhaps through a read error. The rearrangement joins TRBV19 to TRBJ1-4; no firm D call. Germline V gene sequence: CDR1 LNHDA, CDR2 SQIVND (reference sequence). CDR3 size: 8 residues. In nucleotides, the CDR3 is TGTGCCAGCATAGTGTCAGCTTTT. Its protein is CASIVSAF.

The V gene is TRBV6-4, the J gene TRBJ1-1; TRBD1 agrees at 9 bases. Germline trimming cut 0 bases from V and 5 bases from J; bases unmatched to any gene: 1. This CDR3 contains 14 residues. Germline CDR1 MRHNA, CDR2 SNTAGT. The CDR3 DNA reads TGTGCCAGCAGTGACTCGGACAGGGGTACTGAAGCTTTCTTT. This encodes CASSDSDRGTEAFF.

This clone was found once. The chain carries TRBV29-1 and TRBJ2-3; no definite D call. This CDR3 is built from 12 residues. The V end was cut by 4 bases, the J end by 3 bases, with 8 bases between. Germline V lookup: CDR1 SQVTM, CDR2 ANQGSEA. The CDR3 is CSVVWRTDTQYF. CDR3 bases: TGCAGCGTTGTGTGGCGGACAGATACGCAGTATTTT.

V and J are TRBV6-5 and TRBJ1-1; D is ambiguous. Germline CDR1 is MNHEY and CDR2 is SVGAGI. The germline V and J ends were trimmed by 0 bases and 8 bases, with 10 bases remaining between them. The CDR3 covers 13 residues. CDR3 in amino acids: CASSYSAETEAFF. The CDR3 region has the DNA TGTGCCAGCAGTTACTCAGCGGAGACAGAAGCTTTCTTT.

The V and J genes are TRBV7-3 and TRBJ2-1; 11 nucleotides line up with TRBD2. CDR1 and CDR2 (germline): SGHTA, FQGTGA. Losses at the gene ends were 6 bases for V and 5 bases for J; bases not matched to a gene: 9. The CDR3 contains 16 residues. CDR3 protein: CASRMGLAEGDNEQFF. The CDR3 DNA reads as TGTGCCAGCAGAATGGGACTAGCGGAAGGGGACAATGAGCAGTTCTTC.

DNA for the CDR3: TGTGCCAGCAGCGTGGGACAGGGGGTCGAGCAGTACTTC. Translating it yields CASSVGQGVEQYF. The rearrangement joins TRBV7-9 to TRBJ2-5, with 11 bases lining up with TRBD1. The J call may be faulty, since TRBJ2-7 better matches the DNA end. This CDR3 is built from 13 residues. CDR1 is SEHNR, CDR2 FQNEAQ, per germline (reference sequence).

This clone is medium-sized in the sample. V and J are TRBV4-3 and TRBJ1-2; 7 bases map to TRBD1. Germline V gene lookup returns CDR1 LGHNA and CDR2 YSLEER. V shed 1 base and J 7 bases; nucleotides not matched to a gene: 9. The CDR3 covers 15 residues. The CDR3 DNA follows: TGCGCCAGCAGCCAAGCCCTGACAGGGCTAGGTGGCTACACCTTC. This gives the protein CASSQALTGLGGYTF.

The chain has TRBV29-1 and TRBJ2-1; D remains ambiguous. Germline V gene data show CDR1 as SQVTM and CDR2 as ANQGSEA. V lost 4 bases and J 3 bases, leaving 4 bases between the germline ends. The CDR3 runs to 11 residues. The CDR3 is CSVVDYNEQFF. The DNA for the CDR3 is TGCAGCGTTGTCGACTACAATGAGCAGTTCTTC.

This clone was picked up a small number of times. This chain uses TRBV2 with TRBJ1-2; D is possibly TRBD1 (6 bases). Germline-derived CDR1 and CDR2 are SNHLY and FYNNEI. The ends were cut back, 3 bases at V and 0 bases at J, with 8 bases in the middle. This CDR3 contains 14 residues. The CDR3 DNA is TGTGCCAGCAGTGAGACAGGCGCTAACTATGGCTACACCTTC. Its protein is CASSETGANYGYTF.

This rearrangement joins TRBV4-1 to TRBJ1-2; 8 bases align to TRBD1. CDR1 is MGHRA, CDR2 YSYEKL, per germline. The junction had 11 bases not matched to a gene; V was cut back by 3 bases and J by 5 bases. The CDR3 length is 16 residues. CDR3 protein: CASSQATGEEGYGYTF. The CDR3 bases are TGCGCCAGCAGCCAGGCGACAGGGGAAGAGGGGTATGGCTACACCTTC.

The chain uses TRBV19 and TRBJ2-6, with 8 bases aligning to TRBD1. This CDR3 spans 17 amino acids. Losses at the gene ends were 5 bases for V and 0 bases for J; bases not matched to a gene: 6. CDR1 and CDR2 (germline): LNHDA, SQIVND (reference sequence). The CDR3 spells CASSRRTGNSGANVLTF. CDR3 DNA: TGTGCCAGTAGTCGGAGGACAGGGAACTCTGGGGCCAACGTCCTGACTTTC.

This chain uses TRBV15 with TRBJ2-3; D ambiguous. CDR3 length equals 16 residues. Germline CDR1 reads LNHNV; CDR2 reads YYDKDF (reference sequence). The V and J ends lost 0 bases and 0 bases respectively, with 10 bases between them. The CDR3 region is CATSRDGSSSTDTQYF. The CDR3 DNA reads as TGTGCCACCAGCAGAGATGGATCCTCTAGCACAGATACGCAGTATTTT.

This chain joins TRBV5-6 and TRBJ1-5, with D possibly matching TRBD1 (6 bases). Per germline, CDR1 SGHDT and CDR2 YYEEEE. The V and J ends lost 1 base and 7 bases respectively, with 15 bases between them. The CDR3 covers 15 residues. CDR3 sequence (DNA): TGTGCCAGCAGCTTGTTGGGGGCGAAGGGCCAGCCCCAGCATTTT. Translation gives CASSLLGAKGQPQHF.